These T cell receptor beta chains were read from a single sample in a study of post-analysis software for immune sequencing data. TCRdb re-called the PCR reads with MiXCR, one entry per CDR3 protein. Of around 710,000 distinct CDR3 sequences detected, just over 45% appear once; the ten largest clones hold approximately 5%. Sequenced material: blood. The receptors come from a girl aged 10 to 17 with multiple sclerosis. The CDR3 runs from the conserved cysteine through the conserved F or W. The D gene is left open where the match is weak. Where a row states a size, it is once, few, many or the class of an expanded clone; other rows omit it.

. TRBJ2-3 TRBV6-5 . TGTGCCAGCAGTTATCTCCGCCGGCAAGATACGCAGTATTTT CASSYLRRQDTQYF
. TRBJ1-1 TRBV7-2 . TGTGCCAGCAGCTCTCAGGGAGGGCGGGGATTGAACACTGAAGCTTTCTTT CASSSQGGRGLNTEAFF
TRBD2 TRBJ2-7 TRBV20-1 . TGCAGTGCTAGAGGGCGGGAGACGAACGAGCAGTACTTC CSARGRETNEQYF
TRBD1 TRBJ1-1 TRBV24-1 once TGTGCCACCAGTGATGGGACAGAAGGATCTGAAGCTTTCTTT CATSDGTEGSEAFF
. TRBJ2-1 TRBV7-2 . TGTGCCAGCAGCAAAGCCACCGGGACATCCTACAATGAGCAGTTCTTC CASSKATGTSYNEQFF
. TRBJ2-7 TRBV29-1 . TGCAGCGTACTATACAGCTACGAGCAGTACTTC CSVLYSYEQYF
. TRBJ1-1 TRBV3-1 . TGTGCCAGCAGCCATCGGGTGCAGGCAGGCCAAGCTTTCTTT CASSHRVQAGQAFF
TRBD2 TRBJ2-3 TRBV7-2 few TGTGCCAGCAGCTTAGCTAGTGCGGGAGGATCAGATACGCAGTATTTT CASSLASAGGSDTQYF
TRBD2 TRBJ2-7 TRBV20-1 . TGCAGTGCTTCGCCGGGGCTAGCGGTTTCCTACGAGCAGTACTTC CSASPGLAVSYEQYF
TRBD1 TRBJ1-2 TRBV5-1 . TGTGCCAGCAGCCCCGTCGACAGGGAAGGAGCGGAGGGCTACACCTTC CASSPVDREGAEGYTF
. TRBJ2-1 TRBV9 . TGTGCCAGCAGCGTAAGGGAGCCGCCCTACAATGAGCAGTTCTTC CASSVREPPYNEQFF
. TRBJ2-2 TRBV6-5 . TGTGCCAGCACGAAGGACACCGGGGAGCTGTTTTTT CASTKDTGELFF
TRBD2 TRBJ2-5 TRBV7-2 . TGTGCCAGCAGCTTTCCGGGGGGAGAGACCCAGTACTTC CASSFPGGETQYF
TRBD2 TRBJ2-1 TRBV4-1 . TGCGCCAGCAGCCAAGAACGGGCGGGAGGTGGAGGTGAGCAGTTCTTC CASSQERAGGGGEQFF
. TRBJ2-3 TRBV5-1 few TGCGCCAGCAGCCTGGGGACCCGGGACACCTCCACAGATACGCAGTATTTT CASSLGTRDTSTDTQYF
. TRBJ1-2 TRBV29-1 . TGCAGCGTTGAAGTCAATAGCGGCTACACCTTC CSVEVNSGYTF
TRBD1 TRBJ2-3 TRBV29-1 few TGCAGCGTTGGGGACAGTAACACAGATACGCAGTATTTT CSVGDSNTDTQYF
. TRBJ2-5 TRBV24-1 many TGTGCCCCCGAGGGGTTAATCTATCAAGAGACCCAGTACTTC CAPEGLIYQETQYF
TRBD2 TRBJ2-7 TRBV5-5 . TGTGCCAGCAGCCCCGAGGGGACTAGCGGTTTCTACGAGCAGTACTTC CASSPEGTSGFYEQYF
. TRBJ2-7 TRBV11-3 . TGTGCCAGCAGCGGAGGGACAGACTCCTACGAGCAGTACTTC CASSGGTDSYEQYF
TRBD1 TRBJ1-1 TRBV20-1 few TGCAGTGCTAGGGGGGGACAGGGGGGCACTGAAGCTTTCTTT CSARGGQGGTEAFF
. TRBJ2-2 TRBV6-5 few TGTGCCAGCAGTTTACAGGGATCCGGGGAGCTGTTTTTT CASSLQGSGELFF
TRBD1 TRBJ1-6 TRBV10-3 . TGTGCCATCAGATCCGGGACAGAAAATTCACCCCTCCACTTT CAIRSGTENSPLHF
. TRBJ2-7 TRBV6-5 . TGTGCCAGCAGTCCAGACCTCGGGGGCGAGCAGTACTTC CASSPDLGGEQYF
. TRBJ2-7 TRBV12-3/TRBV12-4 . TGTGCCAGCAGTTCCGGGCGTCCGGGGCGTCCCTCCTACGAGCAGTACTTC CASSSGRPGRPSYEQYF
. TRBJ2-1 TRBV10-3 . TGTGCCATCAGGATTAGCGAGGAATACAATGAGCAGTTCTTC CAIRISEEYNEQFF
TRBD2 TRBJ2-7 TRBV7-6 . TGTGCCAGCAGCTTAGCTACCACTAGCGGGAGGACTAACCACGAGCAGTACTTC CASSLATTSGRTNHEQYF
TRBD2 TRBJ2-2 TRBV4-2 once TGTGCCAGCAGCCAAGGGCTCGGGGCTAGCGGGACCGGGGAGCTGTTTTTT CASSQGLGASGTGELFF
. TRBJ2-3 TRBV20-1 few TGCAGTGTTCGCGACTGGACTAGCACAGATACGCAGTATTTT CSVRDWTSTDTQYF
TRBD2 TRBJ2-1 TRBV29-1 many TGCAGCGTTGAAGATCCCTGGACTAGCGGGAGTCCGATAGGGGAGCAGTTCTTC CSVEDPWTSGSPIGEQFF
TRBD1 TRBJ1-5 TRBV6-1 . TGTGCCAGCAGTGCCGCCCGGACAGGCCGTAATCAGCCCCAGCATTTT CASSAARTGRNQPQHF
TRBD2 TRBJ2-2 TRBV15 . TGTGCCACCAGCAACGCAGGGGATGGACTAGCGAGGAACACCGGGGAGCTGTTTTTT CATSNAGDGLARNTGELFF
TRBD2 TRBJ2-1 TRBV6-5 few TGTGCCAGCAACGGACTAGCGGGAGGGGGTGAGCAGTTCTTC CASNGLAGGGEQFF
. TRBJ1-6 TRBV12-3/TRBV12-4 . TGTGCCAGCAGTTTATCCCTGGGGGGGGATGGCTCACCCCTCCACTTT CASSLSLGGDGSPLHF
TRBD1 TRBJ1-1 TRBV12-3/TRBV12-4 . TGTGCCAGCAGTCCGGACAGGGCTAGTGTGAACACTGAAGCTTTCTTT CASSPDRASVNTEAFF
. TRBJ2-7 TRBV30 . TGTGCCTGGTCCGGGTTCGAGCAGTACTTC CAWSGFEQYF
. TRBJ1-2 TRBV12-3/TRBV12-4 few TGTGCCAGCAGTTTAATTTCTGCAGCAGCCTACACCTTC CASSLISAAAYTF